This T cell receptor (beta chain) originates from a study of blood T cells in healthy people across ages. Points from the study as a whole: Since the PBMCs were unsorted, naive and antigen-experienced cells could not be conclusively compared. Estimated diversity that came from one million T cells was considered an underestimate. Roughly linearly, TCR beta diversity per million T cells fell as age increased.

Sample donors were healthy Caucasian individuals that came from Russia, aged roughly 6 to 95. This clonotype was seen repeatedly, ten times or more. Its antigen is not identified. V shed 5 bases and J shed 2 bases, with 13 bases lying between them. This CDR3 contains 14 residues. CDR1 MNHEY and CDR2 SVGEGT come from the germline V gene. The second PCR ran about 6 to 12 cycles with a sample-barcoded 5' primer and J-beta primers. Each CDR3 protein is one row after TCRdb ran MiXCR on the 5' RACE reads. The table has around 1.7 million distinct CDR3 sequences, 28% seen once. The J gene is TRBJ2-7, the V gene TRBV6-2 or TRBV6-3; a weak D match, TRBD1 (6 bases). The sequence came from a woman aged 25 to 39 in good health. Sequencing was performed on blood. The CDR3 region is CASSPGTPPYEQYF. The CDR3 DNA is TGTGCCAGCAGTCCCGGGACACCTCCCTACGAGCAGTACTTC.